The text below deals with one T cell receptor beta chain. The data stem from a study of blood T cell repertoires in COVID-19. Study-wide context: The analysed material was cDNA or gDNA that came from T cells, B-cell-depleted T cells, or PBMCs.

Germline CDR1 SGHNT, CDR2 YYREEE (reference sequence). V was pared by 0 bases and J by 2 bases, with 8 bases between. This CDR3 has 14 residues. Authors' methods: Amplification from reference gene primers served as the basis for estimated nucleated cell counts. Clones were read by immunoSEQ multiplex PCR, and TCRdb kept only the in-frame ones, dropping some. That table gives V, J and clone size, and the DNA gave D and trimming. The sample includes hundreds of thousands of clones, approximately 85% of them seen just once. J is TRBJ1-2 and V is TRBV5-4; D is unresolved. Sequencing was carried out using peripheral blood. This sequence was found in a woman aged 65 to 85 with acute or convalescent COVID-19. The CDR3 here is CASSLEQWNYGYTF. For the CDR3, the DNA is TGTGCCAGCAGCTTGGAACAGTGGAACTATGGCTACACCTTC.